A selection of T cell receptor beta chains follows, all from one sample in a study of T cell repertoires in cytomegalovirus infection. TCRdb reprocessed the reads with MiXCR, giving one entry per CDR3 protein. The table has some 300,000 distinct CDR3 sequences, about a tenth seen once. Specimen: PBMCs. The source is a human donor in good health (CMV status not recorded). Some clones in this sample may be carry-over from other donors' samples. Both conserved end residues are part of each CDR3. The order of the fields is V gene, clone size, J gene, D gene, CDR3 DNA, CDR3 protein. D genes are given only for firm matches. Only part of the rows carry a size: once, few, many, or a class if the clone is expanded.

TRBV7-2	many	TRBJ2-1	TRBD2	TGTGCCAGCAGCAAATTACTAGCGGGGGGGATCGGGGAGCAGTTCTTC	CASSKLLAGGIGEQFF
TRBV20-1	many	TRBJ2-3	-	TGCAGTGCCATCGGGGCCTTAGAGGGAGATACGCAGTATTTT	CSAIGALEGDTQYF
TRBV20-1	-	TRBJ2-1	-	TGCAGTGCTAGGGACGATGAGCAGTTCTTC	CSARDDEQFF
TRBV7-9	many	TRBJ2-2	TRBD2	TGTGCCAGCAGCCAGCCACCGGGACTAGCGGGGGGAGCCACCGGGGAGCTGTTTTTT	CASSQPPGLAGGATGELFF
TRBV6-5	many	TRBJ2-2	-	TGTGCCAGCAGTTACACCACCGCTCTCCGGGGGCGCAACACCGGGGAGCTGTTTTTT	CASSYTTALRGRNTGELFF
TRBV20-1	few	TRBJ2-6	-	TGCAGTGCCTCTATGAAGGGAGGGGCCAACGTCCTGACTTTC	CSASMKGGANVLTF
TRBV20-1	many	TRBJ2-5	-	TGCACCCCGGGGAGGCCCTACCAAGAGACCCAGTACTTC	CTPGRPYQETQYF
TRBV5-5	many	TRBJ2-5	-	TGTGCCAGCAGCTTGGGTGATCCCTGGGAGACCCAGTACTTC	CASSLGDPWETQYF
TRBV28	many	TRBJ1-6	-	TGTGCCAGCAGTTCACAGGTTCACAGCTCCTATAATTCACCCCTCCACTTT	CASSSQVHSSYNSPLHF
TRBV29-1	-	TRBJ2-7	TRBD2	TGCAGCGTGTCGGGACTAGCGGCATACGAGCAGTACTTC	CSVSGLAAYEQYF
TRBV20-1	few	TRBJ1-2	TRBD1	TGCAGTGCCGACAGCCGGGACAGGGGTGTCGGCTACACCTTC	CSADSRDRGVGYTF
TRBV7-2	many	TRBJ2-1	-	TGTGCCAGCAGCCCCTCTCCCTACAATGAGCAGTTCTTC	CASSPSPYNEQFF
TRBV28	many	TRBJ1-1	-	TGTGCCAGCAGCCAACGGGAAGCTTTCTTT	CASSQREAFF
TRBV7-2	many	TRBJ2-2	-	TGTGCCAGCAGCTCATATGAGGTGGCCGGGGAGCTGTTTTTT	CASSSYEVAGELFF
TRBV29-1	many	TRBJ2-5	-	TGCAGCGTCGAGGGGGGGAGGGCCTCCCAAGAGACCCAGTACTTC	CSVEGGRASQETQYF
TRBV28	-	TRBJ1-2	-	TGTGCCAGCAGTACACAGACCGTAGGCTATGGCTACACCTTC	CASSTQTVGYGYTF
TRBV25-1	-	TRBJ1-1	-	TGTGCCAGCAGACAGGATGTTGACACTGAAGCTTTCTTT	CASRQDVDTEAFF
TRBV19	-	TRBJ2-1	-	TGTGCCAGTAGCTCCAGGGGCGGGGCCTCCTACAATGAGCAGTTCTTC	CASSSRGGASYNEQFF
TRBV14	many	TRBJ2-1	-	TGTGCCAGCAGCCAAGACCGGTGGGGGATCTCCTACAATGAGCAGTTCTTC	CASSQDRWGISYNEQFF
TRBV7-2	many	TRBJ2-6	-	TGTGCCAGCAGCCCCGGGGCGGGGTCCGGGGCCAACGTCCTGACTTTC	CASSPGAGSGANVLTF
TRBV19	many	TRBJ1-5	-	TGTGCCAGTAGTATGGCGGGGGTCGGCAATCAGCCCCAGCATTTT	CASSMAGVGNQPQHF
TRBV19	few	TRBJ1-2	TRBD1	TGTGCCAGTAAGAAGAGGGACAGAGATTATGGCTACACCTTC	CASKKRDRDYGYTF
TRBV7-2	many	TRBJ1-2	-	TGTGCCAGCAGCCCTACTGGGAGGGCCCCCTATGGCTACACCTTC	CASSPTGRAPYGYTF
TRBV7-8	many	TRBJ2-4	TRBD2	TGTGCCAGCAGCTTAGAGCTAGCGGGGGGGCCTAAAAACATTCAGTACTTC	CASSLELAGGPKNIQYF
TRBV6-1	many	TRBJ1-5	-	TGTGCCAGCACCCCCGGGGCCGGGGTCAATCAGCCCCAGCATTTT	CASTPGAGVNQPQHF
TRBV6-5	many	TRBJ2-7	TRBD2	TGTGCCAGCAGGGGAGGGACTCACTACGAGCAGTACTTC	CASRGGTHYEQYF
TRBV7-2	many	TRBJ1-2	-	TGTGCCAGCAGCTTAGCCCAATTTAACTATGGCTACACCTTC	CASSLAQFNYGYTF
TRBV5-1	-	TRBJ1-1	TRBD1	TGCGCCAGCGGGGGGACAGGATGGGTCCTTATGAACACTGAAGCTTTCTTT	CASGGTGWVLMNTEAFF
TRBV7-2	many	TRBJ1-5	-	TGTGCCAGCAGCGGGGGGGGATCTGGCAATCAGCCCCAGCATTTT	CASSGGGSGNQPQHF
TRBV29-1	-	TRBJ2-1	-	TGCAGCGTTGAAAAAAACCTAGGGGGTACCTACAATGAGCAGTTCTTC	CSVEKNLGGTYNEQFF
TRBV28	many	TRBJ1-5	-	TGTGCCAGCAGTTTCCCCGGTACTCAGCCCCAGCATTTT	CASSFPGTQPQHF